One and the same sample provided the 8 T cell receptor beta chains below, sequenced in a study of T cell repertoires in cytomegalovirus infection. These TCRs' antigens remain unknown. Using its own MiXCR run on the reads, TCRdb lists one record per CDR3 protein. The table has 450,000 to 650,000 distinct CDR3 sequences, roughly 42% seen once. The input for sequencing was cultured PBMCs, taken from culture after CMV antigen stimulation. These receptors were collected from a human donor in good health (CMV status not recorded). Some clones in this sample may be carry-over from other donors' samples.

This clonotype was counted between two and nine times. The chain has TRBV29-1 and TRBJ2-5; 7 nucleotides agree with TRBD1. Germline V CDR1 and CDR2: SQVTM, ANQGSEA. The CDR3 loop spans 15 amino acids. The V and J ends lost 0 bases and 7 bases, in that order; junction bases with no gene match: 11. The CDR3 sequence is CSVEDPRGPGGTQYF. CDR3 sequence (DNA): TGCAGCGTTGAAGATCCTAGGGGCCCAGGGGGGACCCAGTACTTC.

The V call is TRBV7-9, the J call TRBJ2-1, with 8 bases fitting TRBD2. The ends lost 5 bases at V and 4 bases at J; junction bases unmatched: 13. The CDR3 runs to 17 residues. Germline assignment: CDR1 SEHNR and CDR2 FQNEAQ (reference sequence). Here the CDR3 reads CASSPPLGSGAYNEQFF. DNA of the CDR3: TGTGCCAGCAGCCCTCCTTTGGGTAGCGGGGCTTACAATGAGCAGTTCTTC.

This clonotype was found a few times. The V call is TRBV6-1, the J call TRBJ2-1; unclear D gene. The germline V and J ends were trimmed by 9 bases and 0 bases, with 18 bases remaining between them. CDR3 length: 16 amino acids. Germline V lookup: CDR1 MNHNS, CDR2 SASEGT. The DNA of the CDR3 is TGTGCCAGTTTGCAAGCGCCTGACGTCTCCTACAATGAGCAGTTCTTC. The encoded protein is CASLQAPDVSYNEQFF.

This chain uses TRBV6-2 or TRBV6-3 with TRBJ2-1, with TRBD2 identical over 9 bases. CDR1 MNHEY and CDR2 SVGEGT come from the germline V gene. The CDR3 is 17 amino acids. Trimming took 7 bases from V and 5 from J; bases not matched to a gene: 15. In nucleotides, the CDR3 is TGTGCCAGCACAGCTAGCGGGAATACGTTTTACCACAATGAGCAGTTCTTC. Its protein product is CASTASGNTFYHNEQFF.

The chain is built from TRBV11-2 and TRBJ2-5, with a possible D match to TRBD2 (6 bases). This CDR3 contains 17 residues. Germline V gene sequence: CDR1 SGHAT, CDR2 FQNNGV. The V end was cut by 5 bases, the J end by 2 bases, with 21 bases between. DNA for the CDR3: TGTGCCAGCAGCGCCAACGGACTAAAAGGGGTACAAGAGACCCAGTACTTC. Protein: CASSANGLKGVQETQYF.

The V call is TRBV7-2, the J call TRBJ2-1; 7 nucleotides align to TRBD2. This CDR3 comprises 14 residues. The germline V gene encodes CDR1 SGHTA and CDR2 FQGNSA. After removal of 1 base from V and 8 bases from J, the junction contained 5 bases not matched to a gene. CDR3 in amino acids: CASSLVAGVDEQFF. As DNA, the CDR3 is TGTGCCAGCAGCTTAGTGGCGGGGGTTGATGAGCAGTTCTTC.

V and J are TRBV20-1 and TRBJ2-3, with 7 bases fitting TRBD2. The CDR3 extends over 12 amino acids. The germline gives CDR1 DFQATT, CDR2 SNEGSKA (reference sequence). J was trimmed by 4 bases and V by 4 bases; bases with no gene match: 2. CDR3 residues: CSAILAADTQYF. CDR3 DNA sequence: TGCAGTGCTATCCTAGCGGCAGATACGCAGTATTTT.

The chain couples TRBV6-1 to TRBJ1-5; D unresolved. The CDR3 consists of 18 residues. V was pared by 2 bases and J by 0 bases, with 17 bases between. Germline V CDR1 and CDR2: MNHNS, SASEGT. CDR3 in DNA: TGTGCCAGCAGTGAATCTACCAGTGACTGGTATAGCAATCAGCCCCAGCATTTT. The encoded protein is CASSESTSDWYSNQPQHF.